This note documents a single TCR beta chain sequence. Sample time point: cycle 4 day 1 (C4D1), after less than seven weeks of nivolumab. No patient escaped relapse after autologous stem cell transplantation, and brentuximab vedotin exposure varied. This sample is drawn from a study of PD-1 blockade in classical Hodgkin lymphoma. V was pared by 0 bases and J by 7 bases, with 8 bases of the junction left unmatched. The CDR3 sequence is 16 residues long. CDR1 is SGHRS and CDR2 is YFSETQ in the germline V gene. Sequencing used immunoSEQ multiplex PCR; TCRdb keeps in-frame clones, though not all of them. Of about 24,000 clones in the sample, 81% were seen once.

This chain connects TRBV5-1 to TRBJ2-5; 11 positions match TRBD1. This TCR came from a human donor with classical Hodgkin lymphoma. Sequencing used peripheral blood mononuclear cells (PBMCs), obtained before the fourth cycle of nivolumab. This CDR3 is CASSLALGQGAGTQYF. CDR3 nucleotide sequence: TGCGCCAGCAGCTTGGCCTTAGGACAGGGGGCTGGGACCCAGTACTTC. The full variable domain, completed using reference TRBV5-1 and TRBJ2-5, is KAGVTQTPRYLIKTRGQQVTLSCSPISGHRSVSWYQQTPGQGLQFLFEYFSETQRNKGNFPGRFSGRQFSNSRSEMNVSTLELGDSALYLCASSLALGQGAGTQYFGPGTRLLVL.